These T cell receptor beta chains were read from a single sample in a study of T cell responses to AZD1222 COVID-19 vaccine. Profiled with immunoSEQ multiplex PCR; TCRdb holds only in-frame clones, not every one. The table lists 100,000 to 150,000 clones, 88% of them singletons, with roughly 4% in the top ten. Here the sequenced sample was peripheral blood, taken on day 0 of AZD1222 vaccination. These receptors were obtained from an adult in good health. Both conserved end residues are part of each CDR3. The order of the fields is J gene, D gene, clone size, V gene, CDR3 protein, CDR3 DNA. D genes are given only for firm matches. A row's size may be missing; if present it is once, few, many or a size class.

TRBJ1-1 - few TRBV27 CASSLSVPSTEAFF TGTGCCAGCAGTTTATCGGTGCCGAGCACTGAAGCTTTCTTT
TRBJ2-3 - - TRBV4-1 CASSQDEGGTDTQYF TGCGCCAGCAGCCAAGATGAGGGGGGCACAGATACGCAGTATTTT
TRBJ1-2 TRBD1 once TRBV19 CASSPQGADGYTF TGTGCCAGTAGTCCCCAGGGGGCGGATGGCTACACCTTC
TRBJ2-7 - - TRBV27 CASSLDRGLTYEQYF TGTGCCAGCAGTTTAGACAGGGGACTAACCTACGAGCAGTACTTC
TRBJ2-7 - - TRBV2 CASRVVVYEQYF TGTGCCAGCAGGGTAGTGGTGTACGAGCAGTACTTC
TRBJ2-1 - - TRBV15 CATSRPSDEQFF TGTGCCACCAGCAGACCTTCGGATGAGCAGTTCTTC
TRBJ2-7 - - TRBV7-2 CASSSRGGVNEQYF TGTGCCAGCAGCTCAAGAGGGGGTGTCAACGAGCAGTACTTC
TRBJ2-1 TRBD1 - TRBV6-4 CASSDGQGANNEQFF TGTGCCAGCAGTGACGGGCAGGGGGCAAACAATGAGCAGTTCTTC
TRBJ2-6 - - TRBV9 CASSGRSGANVLTF TGTGCCAGCAGCGGGCGATCTGGGGCCAACGTCCTGACTTTC
TRBJ2-2 TRBD2 - TRBV27 CASSFYAGDPNTGELFF TGTGCCAGCAGTTTCTATGCGGGAGACCCGAACACCGGGGAGCTGTTTTTT
TRBJ1-6 TRBD1 - TRBV30 CAWSVSFSGGRLMSPLHF TGTGCCTGGAGTGTATCATTTTCAGGGGGCAGACTGATGTCACCCCTCCACTTT
TRBJ2-6 - - TRBV19 CASLESSGANVLTF TGTGCCAGTCTAGAGTCTTCTGGGGCCAACGTCCTGACTTTC
TRBJ2-1 - - TRBV7-9 CASSFTGSNLNEQFF TGTGCCAGCAGCTTCACCGGGTCCAACCTAAATGAGCAGTTCTTC
TRBJ1-6 - - TRBV6-2/TRBV6-3 CASGSGSYNSPLHF TGTGCCAGCGGTTCGGGCTCCTATAATTCACCCCTCCACTTT
TRBJ1-5 - - TRBV27 CASSDGARQPQHF TGTGCCAGCAGTGACGGGGCCCGTCAGCCCCAGCATTTT
TRBJ1-1 TRBD1 - TRBV24-1 CATSDPTTGAEAFF TGTGCCACCAGTGATCCTACGACAGGGGCTGAAGCTTTCTTT
TRBJ1-1 - - TRBV7-6 CASAGGTEAFF TGTGCCAGCGCTGGGGGCACTGAAGCTTTCTTT
TRBJ1-6 - - TRBV9 CASSARDTDNSPLHF TGTGCCAGCAGCGCCCGGGACACCGATAATTCACCCCTCCACTTT
TRBJ1-4 TRBD1 - TRBV24-1 CATSEGPGTGEANEKLFF TGTGCCACCAGTGAGGGTCCCGGGACAGGGGAAGCTAATGAAAAACTGTTTTTT
TRBJ2-5 - - TRBV7-3 CASSFFGGETQYF TGTGCCAGCAGCTTCTTTGGAGGGGAGACCCAGTACTTC
TRBJ2-3 TRBD1 - TRBV5-1 CASSLAGTGGYTQYF TGCGCCAGCAGCTTGGCCGGGACAGGGGGATATACGCAGTATTTT
TRBJ2-3 TRBD1 few TRBV11-3 CASSLRDRTTDTQYF TGTGCCAGCAGCTTAAGGGACAGGACCACAGATACGCAGTATTTT
TRBJ1-1 - - TRBV24-1 CATSDLWGSTEAFF TGTGCCACCAGTGATTTGTGGGGGAGCACTGAAGCTTTCTTT
TRBJ2-2 TRBD2 - TRBV27 CASSPLGLAGGPSVGELFF TGTGCCAGCAGTCCCTTGGGACTAGCGGGAGGGCCTTCAGTCGGGGAGCTGTTTTTT
TRBJ2-2 TRBD2 - TRBV14 CASSKGTSGGVANTGELFF TGTGCCAGCAGCAAGGGGACTAGCGGGGGGGTCGCGAACACCGGGGAGCTGTTTTTT
TRBJ1-6 - - TRBV7-2 CASSLATVSSYNSPLHF TGTGCCAGCAGCTTAGCGACGGTCAGCTCCTATAATTCACCCCTCCACTTT
TRBJ1-4 - - TRBV6-5 CASRPGTLSGKLFF TGTGCCAGCAGACCCGGGACACTCAGCGGAAAACTGTTTTTT
TRBJ2-3 TRBD1 - TRBV4-1 CASSQEATGGGTDTQYF TGCGCCAGCAGCCAAGAGGCCACAGGGGGCGGTACAGATACGCAGTATTTT
TRBJ1-5 - - TRBV6-5 CASLDRTYSNQPQHF TGTGCCAGCCTAGACAGAACATATAGCAATCAGCCCCAGCATTTT
TRBJ2-3 - - TRBV30 CAWSFGRTDTQYF TGTGCCTGGAGTTTTGGCCGTACGGATACGCAGTATTTT
TRBJ2-6 - - TRBV18 CASSPQADLRSGANVLTF TGTGCCAGCTCACCACAAGCAGACCTCCGTTCTGGGGCCAACGTCCTGACTTTC
TRBJ1-6 - - TRBV29-1 CSVGLSYNSPLHF TGCAGCGTCGGGCTTAGCTATAATTCACCCCTCCACTTT
TRBJ1-1 - - TRBV25-1 CASSEYGSMNTEAFF TGTGCCAGCAGTGAATATGGCAGCATGAACACTGAAGCTTTCTTT
TRBJ1-1 TRBD1 - TRBV12-5 CASGLWGQGMNTEAFF TGTGCTAGTGGTTTGTGGGGACAGGGTATGAACACTGAAGCTTTCTTT
TRBJ1-5 TRBD1 once TRBV9 CASSGTGTDQPQHF TGTGCCAGCAGCGGAACCGGGACAGATCAGCCCCAGCATTTT
TRBJ1-2 - - TRBV7-9 CASSLLVSYGYTF TGTGCCAGCAGCTTGCTTGTGTCCTATGGCTACACCTTC
TRBJ2-7 - - TRBV27 CASSSIRTSEQYF TGTGCCAGCAGCTCGATCCGAACCTCCGAGCAGTACTTC
TRBJ1-1 - - TRBV18 CASSPPGPAAFF TGTGCCAGCTCTCCGCCCGGGCCTGCAGCTTTCTTT
TRBJ1-5 - - TRBV28 CASRPHRDNQPQHF TGTGCCAGCAGACCCCACAGGGACAATCAGCCCCAGCATTTT
TRBJ2-5 - - TRBV10-3 CAISFQGGQETQYF TGTGCCATCAGCTTCCAGGGTGGTCAAGAGACCCAGTACTTC
TRBJ1-1 - - TRBV5-8 CASSLRSIGNTEAFF TGTGCCAGCAGCCTCAGGAGCATAGGGAACACTGAAGCTTTCTTT
TRBJ2-1 TRBD2 once TRBV5-4 CASSSLAGGNNEQFF TGTGCCAGCAGCTCACTAGCGGGAGGGAACAATGAGCAGTTCTTC
TRBJ2-2 - - TRBV2 CASTLSAVNTGELFF TGTGCCAGCACGTTGTCCGCAGTGAACACCGGGGAGCTGTTTTTT
TRBJ2-5 - - TRBV5-1 CASTSAYRKETQYF TGCGCCAGCACCTCTGCCTACCGGAAAGAGACCCAGTACTTC
TRBJ1-1 - - TRBV11-1 CASSLRRGANTEAFF TGTGCCAGCAGCTTAAGGAGGGGTGCTAACACTGAAGCTTTCTTT
TRBJ1-5 - - TRBV7-2 CASSYLGQPQHF TGTGCCAGCAGCTACCTGGGGCAGCCCCAGCATTTT
TRBJ2-7 TRBD2 few TRBV4-2 CASSQDLAGSYEQYF TGTGCCAGCAGCCAAGATCTAGCGGGCTCCTACGAGCAGTACTTC
TRBJ1-2 - - TRBV24-1 CATSVTGNYGYTF TGTGCCACCAGCGTAACAGGGAACTATGGCTACACCTTC
TRBJ2-1 TRBD1 - TRBV15 CATSRGGSGNEQFF TGTGCCACCAGCCGAGGGGGCTCAGGCAATGAGCAGTTCTTC
TRBJ2-7 TRBD2 - TRBV4-3 CASSQSLGTSGAEQYF TGCGCCAGCAGCCAGTCCTTGGGGACTAGCGGGGCCGAGCAGTACTTC
TRBJ2-7 - - TRBV7-2 CASSLAPLPREQYF TGTGCCAGCAGCTTAGCCCCACTCCCCCGGGAGCAGTACTTC
TRBJ1-2 - - TRBV12-5 CASGLGTGPPYGYTF -
TRBJ2-7 TRBD2 - TRBV7-9 CASNKAGGSPLYEQYF TGTGCCAGCAATAAGGCGGGAGGCAGCCCTCTCTACGAGCAGTACTTC
TRBJ1-1 - - TRBV28 CASSLRTEAFF TGTGCCAGCAGTTTAAGGACTGAAGCTTTCTTT
TRBJ1-4 TRBD1 - TRBV9 CASSDGQGSNEKLFF TGTGCCAGCAGCGACGGACAGGGATCTAATGAAAAACTGTTTTTT
TRBJ2-1 - - TRBV6-5 CASSTTFEGSNEQFF TGTGCCAGCAGTACGACTTTCGAAGGTTCCAATGAGCAGTTCTTC